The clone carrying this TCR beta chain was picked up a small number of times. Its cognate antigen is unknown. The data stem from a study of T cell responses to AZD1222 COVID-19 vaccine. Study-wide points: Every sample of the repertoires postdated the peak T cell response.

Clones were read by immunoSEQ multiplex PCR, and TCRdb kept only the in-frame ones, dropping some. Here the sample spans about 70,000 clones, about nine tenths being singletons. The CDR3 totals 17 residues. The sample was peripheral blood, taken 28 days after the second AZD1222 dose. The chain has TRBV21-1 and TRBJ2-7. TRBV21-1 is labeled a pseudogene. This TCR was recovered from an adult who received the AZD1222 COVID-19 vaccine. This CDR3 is CASSNGLDAGPAYEQYF. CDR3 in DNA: TGTGCCAGCAGCAACGGCCTGGACGCAGGACCCGCCTACGAGCAGTACTTC.